This T cell receptor beta chain was recovered during a study of blood T cells in healthy people across ages. Findings of the study overall: While age rose, TCR beta diversity per million T cells dropped in a roughly linear way.

Using a J-beta primer mix together with a sample-barcoded 5' primer, a second PCR was run for roughly 6 to 12 cycles. Tagging of each cDNA molecule was performed by a template-switch adaptor with 12 random nucleotides. MiXCR, run by TCRdb on the 5' RACE reads, gives a single entry per CDR3 protein. The profile shows fewer than 950,000 distinct CDR3 sequences, about 36% of them singletons. With regard to this clonotype: The target antigen is unknown.

V lost 9 bases, J lost 8 bases, and 7 bases stayed unmatched. The CDR3 spans 13 residues. The V gene's germline CDR1 is MNHNS and CDR2 SASEGT. The chain combines TRBV6-1 with TRBJ1-4; 9 positions match TRBD1. The TCR sequence derives from a man aged 18 to 30 in good health. Specimen: blood. The CDR3 reads CASSNRGQEKLFF. DNA for the CDR3: TGTGCCAGTAGTAACAGGGGGCAAGAAAAACTGTTTTTT.